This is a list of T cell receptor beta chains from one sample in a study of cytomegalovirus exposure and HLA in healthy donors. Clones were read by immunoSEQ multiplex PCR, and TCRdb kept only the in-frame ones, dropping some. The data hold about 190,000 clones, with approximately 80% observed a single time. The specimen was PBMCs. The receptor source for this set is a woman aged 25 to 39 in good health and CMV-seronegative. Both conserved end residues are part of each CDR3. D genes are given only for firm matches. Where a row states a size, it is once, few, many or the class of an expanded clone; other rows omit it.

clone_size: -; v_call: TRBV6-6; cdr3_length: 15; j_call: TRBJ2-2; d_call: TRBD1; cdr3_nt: TGTGCCAGCAGTCCCGACAGGGCTGGCACCGGGGAGCTGTTTTTT; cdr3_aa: CASSPDRAGTGELFF
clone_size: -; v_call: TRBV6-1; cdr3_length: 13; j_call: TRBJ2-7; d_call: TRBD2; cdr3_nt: TGTGCCAGCACGGGGGGAGGTCCCTACGAGCAGTACTTC; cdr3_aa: CASTGGGPYEQYF
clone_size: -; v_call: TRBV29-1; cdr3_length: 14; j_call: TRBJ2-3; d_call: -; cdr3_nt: TGCAGCGTGGCGGGACTGTCGGGCACAGATACGCAGTATTTT; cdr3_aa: CSVAGLSGTDTQYF
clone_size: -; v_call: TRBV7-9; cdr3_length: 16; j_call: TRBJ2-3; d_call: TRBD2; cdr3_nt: TGTGCCAGCAGCCCCAGACTAGCGGGGTTCACAGATACGCAGTATTTT; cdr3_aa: CASSPRLAGFTDTQYF
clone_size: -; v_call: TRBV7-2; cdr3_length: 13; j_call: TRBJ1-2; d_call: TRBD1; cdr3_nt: TGTGCCAGCAGCCTGGGACAGCCTTATGGCTACACCTTC; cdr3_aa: CASSLGQPYGYTF
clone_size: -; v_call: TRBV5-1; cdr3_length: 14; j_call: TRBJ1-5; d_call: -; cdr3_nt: TGCGCCAGCAGCTTGGAGGGGCTTAATCAGCCCCAGCATTTT; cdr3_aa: CASSLEGLNQPQHF
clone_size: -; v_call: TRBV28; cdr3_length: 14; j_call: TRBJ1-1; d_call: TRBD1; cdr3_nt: TGTGCCAGCAGTTTACTCCAGGGGGGTACTGAAGCTTTCTTT; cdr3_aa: CASSLLQGGTEAFF
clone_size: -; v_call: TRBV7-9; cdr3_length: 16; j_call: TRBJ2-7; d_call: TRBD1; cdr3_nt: TGTTCCAGCAGCTTATGGGCCGGGACAGCGTCCTACGAGCAGTACTTC; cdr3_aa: CSSSLWAGTASYEQYF
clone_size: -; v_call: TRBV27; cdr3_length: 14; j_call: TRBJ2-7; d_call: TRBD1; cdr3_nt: TGTGCCAGCAGTTTTTCGGACAGGGAATACGAGCAGTACTTC; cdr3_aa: CASSFSDREYEQYF
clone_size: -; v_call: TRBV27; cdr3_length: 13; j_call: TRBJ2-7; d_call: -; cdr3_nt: TGTGCCAGCAGTTACAGGAGTTCCTACGAGCAGTACTTC; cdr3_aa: CASSYRSSYEQYF
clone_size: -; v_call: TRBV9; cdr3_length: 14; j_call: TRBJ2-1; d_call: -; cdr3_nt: TGTGCCAGCACCGCAGGAGGACTCCTAAATGAGCAGTTCTTC; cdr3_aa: CASTAGGLLNEQFF
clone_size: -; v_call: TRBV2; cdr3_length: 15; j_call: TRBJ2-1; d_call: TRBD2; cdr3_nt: TGTGCCAGCCAGAGCACTAGCGGGACTTTCAATGAGCAGTTCTTC; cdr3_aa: CASQSTSGTFNEQFF
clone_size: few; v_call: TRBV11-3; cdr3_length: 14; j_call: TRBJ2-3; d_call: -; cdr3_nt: TGTGCCAGCAGCCGGGGAGGTTTTTCAGATACGCAGTATTTT; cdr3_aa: CASSRGGFSDTQYF
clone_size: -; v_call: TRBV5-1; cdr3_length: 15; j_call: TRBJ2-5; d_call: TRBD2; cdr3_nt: TGCGCCAGCAGCTTACTTAGCGGGAGTCAGGAGACCCAGTACTTC; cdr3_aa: CASSLLSGSQETQYF
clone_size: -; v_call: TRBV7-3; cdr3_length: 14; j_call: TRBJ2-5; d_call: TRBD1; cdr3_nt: TGTGCCAGCAGCGCCGGGACAGGGGGAGAGACCCAGTACTTC; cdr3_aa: CASSAGTGGETQYF
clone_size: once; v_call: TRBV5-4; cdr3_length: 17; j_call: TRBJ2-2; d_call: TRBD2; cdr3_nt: TGTGCCAGCAGCCCGGCGGGACTAGCGGTGAACACCGGGGAGCTGTTTTTT; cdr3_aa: CASSPAGLAVNTGELFF
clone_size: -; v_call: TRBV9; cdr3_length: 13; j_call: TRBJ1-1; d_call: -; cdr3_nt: TGTGCCAGCAGCGTAGGACAGTTTGGTGAAGCTTTCTTT; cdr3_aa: CASSVGQFGEAFF
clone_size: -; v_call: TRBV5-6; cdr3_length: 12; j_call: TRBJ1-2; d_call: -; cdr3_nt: TGTGCCAGCAGCTTGTTGAGAAATGGCTACACCTTC; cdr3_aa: CASSLLRNGYTF
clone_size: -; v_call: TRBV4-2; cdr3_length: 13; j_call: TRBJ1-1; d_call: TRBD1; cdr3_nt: TGTGCCAGCAGCCAAGGATATGGACAGGAATCTTTCTTT; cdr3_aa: CASSQGYGQESFF
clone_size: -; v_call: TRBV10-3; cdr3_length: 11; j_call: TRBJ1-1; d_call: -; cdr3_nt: TGTGCCATCAGGAGTATGACTGAAGCTTTCTTT; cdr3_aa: CAIRSMTEAFF
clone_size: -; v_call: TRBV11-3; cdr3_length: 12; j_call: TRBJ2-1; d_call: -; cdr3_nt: TGTGCCAGCAGCTTAACTAGCCATGAGCAGTTCTTC; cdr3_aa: CASSLTSHEQFF
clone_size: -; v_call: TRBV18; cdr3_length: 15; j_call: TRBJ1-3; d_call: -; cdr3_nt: TGTGCCAGCTCACCGGGCGCTGCCTCTGGAAACACCATATATTTT; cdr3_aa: CASSPGAASGNTIYF
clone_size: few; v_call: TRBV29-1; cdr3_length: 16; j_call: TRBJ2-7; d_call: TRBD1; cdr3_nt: TGCAGCGTTGTTTCGGCGGCGGCCGGGACAGGCTACGAGCAGTACTTC; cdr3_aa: CSVVSAAAGTGYEQYF
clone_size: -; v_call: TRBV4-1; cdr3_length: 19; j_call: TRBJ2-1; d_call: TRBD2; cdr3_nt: TGCGCCAGCAGCCAAGACGTGTGGCTAGCGGGAGTGGATTACAATGAGCAGTTCTTC; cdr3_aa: CASSQDVWLAGVDYNEQFF